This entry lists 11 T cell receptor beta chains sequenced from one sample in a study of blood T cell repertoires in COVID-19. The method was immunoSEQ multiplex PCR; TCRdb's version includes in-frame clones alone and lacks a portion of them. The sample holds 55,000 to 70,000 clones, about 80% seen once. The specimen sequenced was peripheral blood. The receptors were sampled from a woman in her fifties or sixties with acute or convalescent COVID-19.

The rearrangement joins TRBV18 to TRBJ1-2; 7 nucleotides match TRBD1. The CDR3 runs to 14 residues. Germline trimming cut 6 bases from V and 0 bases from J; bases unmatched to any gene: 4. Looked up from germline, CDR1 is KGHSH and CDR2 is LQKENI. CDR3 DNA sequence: TGTGCCAGCTCTCCCGGGACAGCTAACTATGGCTACACCTTC. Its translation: CASSPGTANYGYTF.

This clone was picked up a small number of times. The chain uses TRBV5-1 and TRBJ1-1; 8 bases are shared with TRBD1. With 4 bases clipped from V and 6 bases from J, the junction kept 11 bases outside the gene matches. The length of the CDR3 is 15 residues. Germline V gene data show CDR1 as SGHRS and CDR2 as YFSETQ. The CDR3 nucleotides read TGCGCCAGCAGCCCCGGGACAGGTACGCGGTCTGAAGCTTTCTTT. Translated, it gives CASSPGTGTRSEAFF.

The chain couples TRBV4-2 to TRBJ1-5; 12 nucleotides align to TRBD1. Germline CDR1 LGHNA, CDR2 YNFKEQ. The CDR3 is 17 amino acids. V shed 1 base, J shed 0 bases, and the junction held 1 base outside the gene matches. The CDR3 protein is CASSQGDRGHSNQPQHF. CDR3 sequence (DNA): TGTGCCAGCAGCCAAGGGGACAGGGGGCATAGCAATCAGCCCCAGCATTTT.

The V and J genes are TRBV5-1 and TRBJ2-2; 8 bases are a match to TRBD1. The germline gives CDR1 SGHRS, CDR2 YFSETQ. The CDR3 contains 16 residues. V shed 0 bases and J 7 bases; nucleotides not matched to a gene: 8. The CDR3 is CASSLAFDRGNGELFF. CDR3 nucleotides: TGCGCCAGCAGCTTGGCCTTCGACAGGGGCAACGGGGAGCTGTTTTTT.

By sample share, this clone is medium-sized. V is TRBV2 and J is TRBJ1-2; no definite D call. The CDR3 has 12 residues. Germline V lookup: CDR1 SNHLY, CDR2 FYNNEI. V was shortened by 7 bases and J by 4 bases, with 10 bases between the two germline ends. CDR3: CASTELPYGYTF. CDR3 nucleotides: TGTGCCAGCACCGAGTTACCCTATGGCTACACCTTC.

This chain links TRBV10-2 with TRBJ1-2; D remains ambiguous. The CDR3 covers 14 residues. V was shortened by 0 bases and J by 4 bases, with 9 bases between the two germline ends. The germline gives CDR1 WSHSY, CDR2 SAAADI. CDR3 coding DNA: TGCGCCAGCAGTGAGTCGGGCAGAAGCTATGGCTACACCTTC. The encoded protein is CASSESGRSYGYTF.

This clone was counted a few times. The CDR3 protein is CASSLELAGAATDTQYF. The CDR3 nucleotides are TGTGCCAGCAGCTTGGAACTAGCGGGGGCCGCCACAGATACGCAGTATTTT. The chain uses TRBV5-4 and TRBJ2-3, with 11 bases matching TRBD2. Germline V gene lookup returns CDR1 SGHNT and CDR2 YYREEE (reference sequence). V trimming: 0 bases; J trimming: 2 bases; junction bases outside the gene matches: 5. The CDR3 covers 17 residues.

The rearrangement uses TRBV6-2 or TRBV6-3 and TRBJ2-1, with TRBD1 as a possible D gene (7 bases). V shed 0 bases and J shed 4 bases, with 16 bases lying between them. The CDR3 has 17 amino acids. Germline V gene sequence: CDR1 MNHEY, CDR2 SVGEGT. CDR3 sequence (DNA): TGTGCCAGCAGTTACTCGAGACACAGGGGAGGTTACAATGAGCAGTTCTTC. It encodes CASSYSRHRGGYNEQFF.

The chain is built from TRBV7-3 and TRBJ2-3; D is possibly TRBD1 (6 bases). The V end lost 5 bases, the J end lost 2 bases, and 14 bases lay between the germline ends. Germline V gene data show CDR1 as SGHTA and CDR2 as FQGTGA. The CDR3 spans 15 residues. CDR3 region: CASSPLDSFTDTQYF. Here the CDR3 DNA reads TGTGCCAGCAGCCCCCTGGACAGTTTCACAGATACGCAGTATTTT.

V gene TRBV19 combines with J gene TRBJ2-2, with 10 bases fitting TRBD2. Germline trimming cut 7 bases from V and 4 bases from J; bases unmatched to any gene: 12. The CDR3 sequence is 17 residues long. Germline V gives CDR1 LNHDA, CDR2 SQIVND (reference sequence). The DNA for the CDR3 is TGTGCCAGTAACCGAGCGGGGGGGCCCCGGAGCACCGGGGAGCTGTTTTTT. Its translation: CASNRAGGPRSTGELFF.

CDR3 residues: CASSSPGTGGGEQYF. DNA for the CDR3: TGTGCCAGCAGCTCTCCCGGGACAGGGGGAGGCGAGCAGTACTTC. The gene calls are TRBV14 and TRBJ2-7; 11 bases are a match to TRBD1. The CDR3 extends over 15 amino acids. V shed 5 bases, J shed 6 bases, and the junction held 9 bases outside the gene matches. Germline V gives CDR1 SGHDN, CDR2 FVKESK.